The TCR beta chain described here comes from a study of PD-1 blockade in classical Hodgkin lymphoma. Study-level information: The patients were dosed with nivolumab 3 mg/kg, infused intravenously every 2 weeks. Study-wide results and limits: Prior therapy or disease activity may underlie the repertoire differences, whose causes remain undefined. Prior to therapy, complete responders displayed diversity much like that of newly diagnosed patients.

This table comes from immunoSEQ multiplex PCR, and its TCRdb copy is limited to in-frame clones, with some not included. This table holds approximately 70,000 clones, approximately 94% found once. Turning to this clone: Its antigen is undetermined. With a much larger clone just one base away, this may be a read error.

With V trimmed by 9 bases and J by 0 bases, 11 bases remained unmatched. Germline V gene sequence: CDR1 MNHEY, CDR2 SMNVEV (reference sequence). The CDR3 spans 16 residues. Autologous stem cell transplantation was followed by relapse in every patient, and brentuximab vedotin exposure varied. This sequence joins TRBV27 and TRBJ2-7; TRBD2 aligns across 10 bases. This TCR came from a human donor with classical Hodgkin lymphoma. Sequencing was performed on peripheral blood mononuclear cells (PBMCs), taken at baseline. CDR3 sequence: CARAAGGPTLSYEQYF. The CDR3 DNA reads TGTGCCAGGGCAGCGGGAGGGCCTACTCTCTCCTACGAGCAGTACTTC.